This T cell receptor beta chain was recovered during a study of blood T cell repertoires in COVID-19. Study-level information: The United States, Italy and Spain supplied acute and convalescent COVID-19 samples. From T cells, B-cell-depleted T cells, or PBMCs came the material, which was cDNA or gDNA.

Under the authors' procedure: By means of reference gene primer amplification, nucleated cell counts were estimated. Repertoires were generated with immunoSEQ multiplex PCR, while TCRdb's copy carries only in-frame clones and drops some. From that table come the V and J calls and clone size; the DNA was used to work out D and trimming. The sample contains approximately 260,000 clones, over 65% of which appear only once. The germline gives CDR1 WNHNN, CDR2 SYGVQD (reference sequence). V lost 6 bases and J 1 base, leaving 9 bases between the germline ends. The CDR3 totals 13 residues. The sample consisted of peripheral blood. This chain connects TRBV10-1 to TRBJ2-5, with D perhaps TRBD1 (5 bases). The source of this sequence is a man in his sixties who had recovered from COVID-19. The CDR3 region has the DNA TGCGCCAGCAGCAGACAGTCCCAAGAGACCCAGTACTTC. Translating it yields CASSRQSQETQYF.